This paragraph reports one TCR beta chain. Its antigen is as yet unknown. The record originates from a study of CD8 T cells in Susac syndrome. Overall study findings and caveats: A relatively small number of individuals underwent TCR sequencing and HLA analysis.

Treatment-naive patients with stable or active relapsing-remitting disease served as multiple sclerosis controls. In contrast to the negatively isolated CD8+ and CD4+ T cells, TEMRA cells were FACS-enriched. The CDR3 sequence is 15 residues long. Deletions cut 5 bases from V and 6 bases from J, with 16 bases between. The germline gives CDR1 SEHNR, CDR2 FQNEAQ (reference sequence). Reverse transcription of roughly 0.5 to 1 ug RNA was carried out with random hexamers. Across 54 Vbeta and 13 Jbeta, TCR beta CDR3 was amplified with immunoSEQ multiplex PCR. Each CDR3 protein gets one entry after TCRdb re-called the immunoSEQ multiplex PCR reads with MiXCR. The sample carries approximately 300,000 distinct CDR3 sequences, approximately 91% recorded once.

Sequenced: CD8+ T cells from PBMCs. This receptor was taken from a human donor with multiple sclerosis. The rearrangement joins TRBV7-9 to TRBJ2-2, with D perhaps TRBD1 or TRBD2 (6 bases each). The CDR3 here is CASSPAQGLPGELFF. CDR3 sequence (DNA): TGTGCCAGCAGCCCGGCACAGGGACTCCCCGGGGAGCTGTTTTTT.